This T cell receptor (beta chain) comes out of a study of PD-L1 blockade in urothelial cancer. Looking at the study overall: Patients went on atezolizumab at some point between 2012 and 2014, receiving 1,200 mg intravenously every 3 weeks. From 0 to 3 prior chemotherapy regimens had been given to the patients. The median number of T cells present in blood samples was about 140,000.

Sequencing used immunoSEQ multiplex PCR; TCRdb keeps in-frame clones, though not all of them. The sample records under 70,000 clones, roughly four fifths being singletons. V gave up 0 bases and J gave up 6 bases; unmatched junction bases: 7. The CDR3 sequence is 16 residues long. Germline CDR1 reads MNHEY; CDR2 reads SVGAGI. Time point meaning: pretreatment peripheral blood. Sample contribution per patient ranged from 1 to 8, covering pretreatment and on-treatment. The sequenced sample was PBMCs, obtained around atezolizumab (anti-PD-L1) treatment. The chain links TRBV6-5 to TRBJ2-1; 8 bases are shared with TRBD1. The receptor comes from a man between 70 and 80 years old with urothelial cancer. CDR3 nucleotides: TGTGCCAGCAGTTACTCGAGTGCAGGGGGCGGCAATGAGCAGTTCTTC. Amino acid sequence: CASSYSSAGGGNEQFF.